Following are 12 T cell receptor beta chains from one sample sequenced in a study of shared clonotypes between healthy human individuals. Here immunoSEQ multiplex PCR was the method, and the copy in TCRdb shows in-frame clones only, minus some. The table shows roughly 2.4 million clones, with 90% to 96% occurring only once. The sequenced sample was naive CD4+ T cells sorted from blood. Subset here: CD45RA+ positively selected. These receptors all stem from a young man in good health.

The CDR3: CASTQATGAERSGYTF. CDR3 DNA sequence: TGTGCCAGCACCCAGGCCACAGGGGCGGAAAGGAGTGGCTACACCTTC. This chain uses TRBV5-4 with TRBJ1-2, with 7 bases identical to TRBD1. Germline CDR1 reads SGHNT; CDR2 reads YYREEE (reference sequence). Germline trimming cut 6 bases from V and 7 bases from J; bases unmatched to any gene: 18. The CDR3 length is 16 residues.

The chain recombines TRBV10-3 with TRBJ1-4; perhaps TRBD1 as D (5 bases). This CDR3 region has 14 residues. Trimming took off 6 bases at V and 4 bases at J, with 12 bases between the two ends. CDR1 ENHRY and CDR2 SYGVKD come from the germline V gene. The CDR3 protein is CAIRGQGLNEKLFF. As DNA, the CDR3 is TGTGCCATCAGGGGCCAGGGTCTTAATGAAAAACTGTTTTTT.

V is TRBV7-2 and J is TRBJ2-7; 10 nucleotides agree with TRBD2. The V and J ends lost 5 bases and 1 base, in that order; junction bases with no gene match: 5. This CDR3 spans 15 amino acids. Germline V gene data show CDR1 as SGHTA and CDR2 as FQGNSA. In nucleotides, the CDR3 is TGTGCCAGCAGCCCAACTAGCGGGATTTCCTACGAGCAGTACTTC. Its translation is CASSPTSGISYEQYF.

This clone was seen only once. The CDR3 coding sequence is TGTGCCAGTACCGAATCAGACTACCAGGGTGGTGGCTACACCTTC. It is translated as CASTESDYQGGGYTF. This chain connects TRBV19 to TRBJ1-2, with D tentatively TRBD1 (5 bases). V shed 7 bases and J shed 7 bases, with 22 bases lying between them. CDR3 size: 15 residues. CDR1 LNHDA and CDR2 SQIVND come from the germline V gene (reference sequence). Complete variable domain (other parts from reference TRBV19 and TRBJ1-2): DGGITQSPKYLFRKEGQNVTLSCEQNLNHDAMYWYRQDPGQGLRLIYYSQIVNDFQKGDIAEGYSVSREKKESFPLTVTSAQKNPTAFYLCASTESDYQGGGYTFGSGTRLTVV.

The CDR3 loop is CASSPGGTQYF. CDR3 DNA: TGTGCCAGCAGCCCCGGGGGGACCCAGTACTTC. The chain links TRBV25-1 to TRBJ2-5, with a tentative D call TRBD2 (6 bases). Between the trimmed V and J ends, which lost 6 bases and 7 bases, there was a span of 9 bases. The V gene's germline CDR1 is MGHDK and CDR2 SYGVNS. CDR3 size: 11 residues. The complete variable domain, with remaining parts taken from reference TRBV25-1 and TRBJ2-5, reads EADIYQTPRYLVIGTGKKITLECSQTMGHDKMYWYQQDPGMELHLIHYSYGVNSTEKGDLSSESTVSRIRTEHFPLTLESARPSHTSQYLCASSPGGTQYFGPGTRLLVL.

V gene TRBV27 combines with J gene TRBJ1-4; 8 nucleotides match TRBD1. Germline assignment: CDR1 MNHEY and CDR2 SMNVEV (reference sequence). Trimming took 6 bases from V and 3 from J; bases not matched to a gene: 9. This CDR3 comprises 16 residues. The CDR3 spells CASSLRVQGANEKLFF. CDR3 nucleotide sequence: TGTGCCAGCAGCCTACGCGTACAGGGGGCTAATGAAAAACTGTTTTTT.

A single count supports this clone. J is TRBJ1-5 and V is TRBV6-6; D gene ambiguous. CDR1 MNHNY and CDR2 SVGAGI come from the germline V gene (reference sequence). The CDR3 is made up of 13 amino acids. V was pared by 7 bases and J by 1 base, with 8 bases between. This chain's CDR3 is CASMTQSNQPQHF. CDR3 coding DNA: TGTGCCAGCATGACTCAAAGCAATCAGCCCCAGCATTTT.

The gene calls are TRBV28 and TRBJ2-7; 7 positions agree with TRBD2. There are 13 residues in the CDR3. With 6 bases clipped from V and 2 bases from J, the junction kept 4 bases outside the gene matches. Germline V CDR1 and CDR2: MDHEN, SYDVKM. The CDR3 region is CASRSGGAYEQYF. The CDR3 DNA reads as TGTGCCAGCAGGTCTGGGGGGGCCTACGAGCAGTACTTC.

The chain employs TRBV5-1 and TRBJ1-1, with D hard to call. V was trimmed by 4 bases and J by 1 base, leaving 11 bases between them. The CDR3 extends over 14 amino acids. Germline V gives CDR1 SGHRS, CDR2 YFSETQ. The CDR3 reads CASSPNPWNTEAFF. In nucleotides, the CDR3 is TGCGCCAGCAGCCCCAATCCCTGGAACACTGAAGCTTTCTTT.

For this clone: Other DNA sequences within the sample encode an identical CDR3. The chain carries TRBV18 and TRBJ1-1; no clear D gene. This CDR3 region has 13 residues. CDR1 and CDR2 (germline): KGHSH, LQKENI. Trimming stripped 3 bases from V and 2 bases from J, with 7 bases between. The CDR3 region has the DNA TGTGCCAGCTCACCCGAGAGAAACACTGAAGCTTTCTTT. Its translation: CASSPERNTEAFF.

The rearrangement uses TRBV9 and TRBJ2-2, with 9 bases matching TRBD2. The V and J ends lost 0 bases and 1 base, in that order; junction bases with no gene match: 7. The CDR3 consists of 18 residues. CDR1 and CDR2 from the germline V gene are SGDLS and YYNGEE. In DNA form, the CDR3 reads TGTGCCAGCAGCGTAGGGGAAACTAGCGGGCGGAACACCGGGGAGCTGTTTTTT. It codes for CASSVGETSGRNTGELFF.

J is TRBJ1-5 and V is TRBV10-3; 7 positions agree with TRBD1. This CDR3 comprises 13 residues. CDR1 and CDR2 (germline): ENHRY, SYGVKD. J gave up 6 bases and V 6 bases, and 5 bases lay outside the gene matches. The DNA for the CDR3 is TGTGCCATCAGCACAGGGGAAAGTCAGCCCCAGCATTTT. Its protein product is CAISTGESQPQHF.